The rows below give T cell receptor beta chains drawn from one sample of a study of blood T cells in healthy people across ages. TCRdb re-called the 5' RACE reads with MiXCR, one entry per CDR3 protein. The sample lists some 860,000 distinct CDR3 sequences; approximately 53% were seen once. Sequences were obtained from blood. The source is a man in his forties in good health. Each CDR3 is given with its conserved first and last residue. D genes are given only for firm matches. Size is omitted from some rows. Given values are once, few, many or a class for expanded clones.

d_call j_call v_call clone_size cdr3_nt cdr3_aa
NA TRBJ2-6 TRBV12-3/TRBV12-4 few TGTGCCAGCAGTTTTCCGGGATCTGGGGCCAACGTCCTGACTTTC CASSFPGSGANVLTF
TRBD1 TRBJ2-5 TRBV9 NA TGTGCCAGCAGCTCCCGGACAGGACCGGGGGAGACCCAGTACTTC CASSSRTGPGETQYF
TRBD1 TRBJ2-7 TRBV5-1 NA TGCGCCAGCAGCTGGGGGACAGGGAGCTCCTACGAGCAGTACTTC CASSWGTGSSYEQYF
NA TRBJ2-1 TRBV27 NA TGTGCCAGCAGAGTTGGAACAGCCTACAATGAGCAGTTCTTC CASRVGTAYNEQFF
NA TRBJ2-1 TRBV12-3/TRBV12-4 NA TGTGCCAGCAGCTACTTGTCGGGCTCCTACAATGAGCAGTTCTTC CASSYLSGSYNEQFF
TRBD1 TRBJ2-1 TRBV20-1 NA TGCAGTGCTTCCGGGACAGGGGTAAACAATGAGCAGTTCTTC CSASGTGVNNEQFF
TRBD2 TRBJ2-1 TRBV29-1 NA TGCAGCGGAAGACTAGCGGGGGGCAATGAGCAGTTCTTC CSGRLAGGNEQFF
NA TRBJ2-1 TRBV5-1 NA TGCGCCAGCAGCCCATCCACGGGACTTCCGAGCTCCTACAATGAGCAGTTCTTC CASSPSTGLPSSYNEQFF
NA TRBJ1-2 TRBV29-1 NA TGCAGCGTTGAAGACGTGGAGGCTCGAAGCAACTATGGCTACACCTTC CSVEDVEARSNYGYTF
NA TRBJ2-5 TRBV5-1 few TGCGCCAGCAGCGCGGACTTGCAAGAGACCCAGTACTTC CASSADLQETQYF
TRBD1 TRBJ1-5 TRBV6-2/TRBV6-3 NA TGTGCCAGCAATCAGGGGGCGGGGGTCGGGTTTAATCAGCCCCAGCATTTT CASNQGAGVGFNQPQHF
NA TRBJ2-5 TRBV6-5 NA TGTGCCAGCAGTTACGAACGCCGGAGGGTGGTAAAGGCGGAGACCCAGTACTTC CASSYERRRVVKAETQYF
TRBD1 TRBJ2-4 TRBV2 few TGTGCCAGCAGTGCCGGGACAGGGAACATTCAGTACTTC CASSAGTGNIQYF